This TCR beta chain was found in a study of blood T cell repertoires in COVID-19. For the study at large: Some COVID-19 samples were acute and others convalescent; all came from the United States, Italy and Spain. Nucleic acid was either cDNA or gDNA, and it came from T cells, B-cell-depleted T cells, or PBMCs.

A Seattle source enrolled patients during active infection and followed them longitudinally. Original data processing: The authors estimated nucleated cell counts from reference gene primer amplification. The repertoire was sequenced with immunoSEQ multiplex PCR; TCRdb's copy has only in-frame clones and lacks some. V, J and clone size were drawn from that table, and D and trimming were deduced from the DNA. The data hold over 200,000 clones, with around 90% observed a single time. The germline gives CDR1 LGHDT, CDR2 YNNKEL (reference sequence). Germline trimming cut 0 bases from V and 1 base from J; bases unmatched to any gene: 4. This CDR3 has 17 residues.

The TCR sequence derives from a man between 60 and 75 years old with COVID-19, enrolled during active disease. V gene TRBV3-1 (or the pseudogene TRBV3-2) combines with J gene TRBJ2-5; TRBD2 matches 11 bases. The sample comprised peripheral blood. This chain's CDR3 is CASSQDLLAGVQETQYF. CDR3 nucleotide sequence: TGTGCCAGCAGCCAAGACTTACTAGCGGGGGTCCAAGAGACCCAGTACTTC.